The 30 T cell receptor beta chains below all came from one sample that was sequenced in a study of regulatory T cells in long-lasting Graves disease (dated by TCRdb to about 2021). What the time point label conveys for this sample: persistent/refractory GD, antithyroid drugs over 5 years with positive TRAb. For both TCR sequencing and RNA sequencing, RNA was extracted from PBMCs using TRIzol. Receptor amplification or capture employed multiplex PCR. The data were produced on an Illumina HiSeq 4000. CDR3 regions were amplified by Arm-PCR with iRepertoire HTBI primers to construct TCR beta libraries. The public reads were reanalyzed by TCRdb: fastp trimming at Q25, MiXCR alignment, in-frame beta chains only. Each CDR3 protein gets just one entry, which takes the most common genes and DNA from the rows behind it. For this sample there are hundreds of thousands of distinct CDR3 sequences; about 30% appear just once. Of the sample, roughly 40% falls within the top ten clones.

Sequencing used peripheral blood mononuclear cells (PBMCs), obtained when the disease was refractory, from a patient treated with antithyroid drugs. The receptors stem from a female donor with Graves disease.

This clonotype was counted many times. The CDR3 protein is CASSAGQGIYEQYF. The CDR3 DNA sequence: TGTGCCAGCAGCGCGGGACAGGGGATCTACGAGCAGTACTTC. The rearrangement uses TRBV7-6 and TRBJ2-7; 10 nucleotides match TRBD1. Trimming cost V 5 bases and J 3 bases; bases outside gene matches: 4. In germline, CDR1 is SGHVS, CDR2 FNYEAQ. The CDR3 length is 14 residues.

This clonotype occurred many times. The chain links TRBV12-3 or TRBV12-4 to TRBJ2-7; TRBD1 or TRBD2 may be the D gene (5 bases each). The CDR3 is made up of 14 amino acids. With 3 bases removed from V and 7 bases from J, the gap between germline ends came to 16 bases. DNA of the CDR3: TGTGCCAGCAGTTTCCGGGGACCCGGAGGAGAGCAGTACTTC. It encodes CASSFRGPGGEQYF.

This chain connects TRBV7-9 to TRBJ2-7; D gene unclear. This CDR3 has 13 amino acids. Deletions cut 5 bases from V and 0 bases from J, with 8 bases between. The germline V gene has CDR1 SEHNR and CDR2 FQNEAQ (reference sequence). This chain's CDR3 is CASSTAASYEQYF. CDR3 nucleotides: TGTGCCAGCAGCACGGCGGCCTCCTACGAGCAGTACTTC.

The chain couples TRBV29-1 to TRBJ2-5; no clear D. The germline V gene has CDR1 SQVTM and CDR2 ANQGSEA. V lost 6 bases and J lost 5, with 22 bases in between. The CDR3 runs to 15 residues. CDR3 protein: CSVPKEATAKETQYF. The CDR3, as DNA: TGCAGCGTACCCAAAGAGGCAACAGCGAAGGAGACCCAGTACTTC. Drawing the rest from reference TRBV29-1 and TRBJ2-5, the complete variable domain is SAVISQKPSRDICQRGTSLTIQCQVDSQVTMMFWYRQQPGQSLTLIATANQGSEATYESGFVIDKFPISRPNLTFSTLTVSNMSPEDSSIYLCSVPKEATAKETQYFGPGTRLLVL.

This clonotype was counted ten times or more. The chain has TRBV27 and TRBJ1-1; 7 nucleotides match TRBD1. Germline V gene sequence: CDR1 MNHEY, CDR2 SMNVEV (reference sequence). The CDR3 contains 14 residues. Losses at the gene ends were 0 bases for V and 7 bases for J; bases not matched to a gene: 5. This chain's CDR3 is CASSLSLQGSEAFF. In nucleotides, the CDR3 is TGTGCCAGCAGTTTATCGTTACAGGGGAGTGAAGCTTTCTTT.

This clonotype showed up many times. The chain joins TRBV11-2 to TRBJ2-5; 7 nucleotides align to TRBD1. The ends lost 5 bases at V and 2 bases at J; junction bases unmatched: 2. Germline loops: CDR1 SGHAT, CDR2 FQNNGV. The length of the CDR3 is 13 residues. The CDR3 nucleotides are TGTGCCAGCAGCCAGGGGGAGCAAGAGACCCAGTACTTC. Amino acid sequence: CASSQGEQETQYF.

This clonotype was counted at least ten times. This chain uses TRBV12-3 or TRBV12-4 with TRBJ1-5, with unresolved D. Trimming took 7 bases from V and 0 from J, leaving 7 bases between them. The CDR3 length is 13 residues. CDR3 residues: CASTSGSNQPQHF. As DNA, the CDR3 is TGTGCCAGCACCTCGGGTAGCAATCAGCCCCAGCATTTT.

This clonotype was seen repeatedly, ten times or more. This sequence joins TRBV2 and TRBJ1-4; tentative D call: TRBD1 (5 bases). The germline gives CDR1 SNHLY, CDR2 FYNNEI. Trimming left V 6 bases short and J 5 bases short, with 7 bases between. This CDR3 is 12 amino acids long. Written as DNA, the CDR3 is TGTGCCAGCAGCGGGGCCAATGAAAAACTGTTTTTT. As protein: CASSGANEKLFF.

Turning to this clonotype: A much larger clone sits a single nucleotide away, making a read error possible. V is TRBV6-1 and J is TRBJ1-2, with D tentatively TRBD1 (6 bases). Germline assignment: CDR1 MNHNS and CDR2 SASEGT. The CDR3 is made up of 14 amino acids. The CDR3 loop reads CTSSMGHANYGYTF. DNA for the CDR3: TGTACCAGCAGTATGGGACACGCTAACTATGGCTACACCTTC.

This clonotype occurred a few times. The chain uses TRBV2 and TRBJ1-5; 12 nucleotides line up with TRBD1. V dropped 8 bases and J dropped 0; count of bases not matched to a gene: 2. CDR3 length: 15 residues. The germline V gene encodes CDR1 SNHLY and CDR2 FYNNEI. This chain's CDR3 is CASGTGGYSNQPQHF. In DNA, the CDR3 is TGTGCCAGCGGGACAGGGGGCTATAGCAATCAGCCCCAGCATTTT.

J is TRBJ1-2 and V is TRBV10-3; 9 positions agree with TRBD1. The CDR3 has 16 residues. Germline lookup yields CDR1 ENHRY and CDR2 SYGVKD. This chain's CDR3 is CAINRDREVVAYGYTF. The CDR3 nucleotides are TGTGCTATAAACCGGGACAGGGAAGTAGTGGCCTATGGCTACACCTTC.

This clonotype has only a few counts. This sequence joins TRBV20-1 and TRBJ2-2; TRBD1 matches at 7 bases. The CDR3 is 13 residues long. Germline assignment: CDR1 DFQATT and CDR2 SNEGSKA (reference sequence). The junction had 6 bases not matched to a gene; V was cut back by 4 bases and J by 7 bases. The CDR3 here is CSAKDRAYGELFF. The CDR3 DNA sequence: TGCAGTGCTAAAGACAGGGCTTACGGGGAGCTGTTTTTT.

The chain carries TRBV20-1 and TRBJ2-5, with 7 bases lining up with TRBD1. Germline V CDR1 and CDR2: DFQATT, SNEGSKA (reference sequence). Trimming removed 0 bases from V and 5 bases from J; junction bases left unmatched: 9. The length of the CDR3 is 15 residues. The CDR3 DNA follows: TGCAGTGCTAGAGATTCGGAACAGGGGCTTGAGACCCAGTACTTC. Translating gives CSARDSEQGLETQYF.

Notes on this clonotype: The junction departs from germline at one end; a sequencing error may be responsible. The rearrangement joins TRBV28 to TRBJ1-1; possible D gene TRBD1, 5 bases. CDR3 length: 16 amino acids. Per the germline V gene, CDR1 is MDHEN and CDR2 is SYDVKM. CDR3 in amino acids: CASSPPGYRSNTEAFF. CDR3 sequence (DNA): TGCGCCAGCAGCCCCCCCGGGTACAGGTCGAACACTGAAGCTTTCTTT.

The chain links TRBV29-1 to TRBJ1-2; D not resolved. Germline V CDR1 and CDR2: SQVTM, ANQGSEA. The CDR3 totals 13 residues. The ends were cut back, 0 bases at V and 8 bases at J, with 13 bases in the middle. CDR3 DNA: TGCAGCGTTGAAGATCGCCCTATTTTGGGCTACACCTTC. This encodes CSVEDRPILGYTF.

This clonotype was detected only a few times. The J gene is TRBJ2-5, the V gene TRBV20-1; the match to TRBD1 covers 7 bases. The CDR3 runs to 12 residues. The germline gives CDR1 DFQATT, CDR2 SNEGSKA (reference sequence). Trimming cost V 5 bases and J 1 base; bases outside gene matches: 1. CDR3 in amino acids: CSARQGQETQYF. For the CDR3, the DNA is TGCAGTGCTCGACAGGGCCAAGAGACCCAGTACTTC.

This chain links TRBV29-1 with TRBJ1-4, with D perhaps TRBD1 (5 bases). The CDR3 length is 13 residues. V lost 1 base, J lost 7 bases, and 10 bases lay in between. Germline V gene data show CDR1 as SQVTM and CDR2 as ANQGSEA. CDR3 amino acids: CSVEGRGGEKLFF. The CDR3 coding sequence is TGCAGCGTTGAAGGTCGGGGGGGTGAAAAACTGTTTTTT.

V is TRBV7-9 and J is TRBJ1-3, with D unresolved. The V gene's germline CDR1 is SEHNR and CDR2 FQNEAQ (reference sequence). The CDR3 totals 15 residues. The germline V and J ends were trimmed by 5 bases and 4 bases, with 15 bases remaining between them. The CDR3 DNA reads as TGTGCCAGCAGCAAGTCGGGAGGGTACGGAAACACCATATATTTT. It specifies CASSKSGGYGNTIYF.

The rearrangement links TRBV12-3 or TRBV12-4 to TRBJ1-5; D remains ambiguous. The CDR3 contains 14 residues. V was trimmed by 2 bases and J by 9 bases, leaving 14 bases between them. Here the CDR3 DNA reads TGTGCCAGCAGTTTAAACCGTCGAGTGGGGCCCCAGCATTTT. Protein: CASSLNRRVGPQHF.

This clonotype was seen many times. This chain links TRBV27 with TRBJ2-2, with D perhaps TRBD1 (5 bases). Germline V lookup: CDR1 MNHEY, CDR2 SMNVEV (reference sequence). The CDR3 is 15 amino acids. V was cut by 7 bases and J by 1 base, with 13 bases left in between. In nucleotides, the CDR3 is TGTGCCAGCAAGTGGCAGGGCTTGAACACCGGGGAGCTGTTTTTT. This gives the protein CASKWQGLNTGELFF.

The rearrangement links TRBV30 to TRBJ1-2; 7 positions match TRBD1. CDR3 length: 13 amino acids. Germline V gene data show CDR1 as GTSNPN and CDR2 as SVGIG (reference sequence). The junction had 3 bases not matched to a gene; V was cut back by 1 base and J by 4 bases. The CDR3 protein is CAWSGQGLYGYTF. In nucleotides, the CDR3 is TGTGCCTGGAGTGGACAGGGCCTCTATGGCTACACCTTC.

The chain employs TRBV19 and TRBJ1-1, with D possibly matching TRBD1 (5 bases). This CDR3 is 18 amino acids long. In germline, CDR1 is LNHDA, CDR2 SQIVND (reference sequence). V was clipped by 3 bases and J by 1 base, with 21 bases between them. CDR3 in amino acids: CASSIGKWGGDENTEAFF. In nucleotides, the CDR3 is TGTGCCAGTAGTATCGGCAAGTGGGGGGGGGACGAGAACACTGAAGCTTTCTTT.

There are many counts of this clonotype. The rearrangement links TRBV11-2 to TRBJ2-7, with a weak D call TRBD2 (5 bases). Germline V lookup: CDR1 SGHAT, CDR2 FQNNGV. The germline V and J ends were trimmed by 5 bases and 6 bases, with 17 bases remaining between them. The CDR3 runs 14 residues. CDR3 DNA sequence: TGTGCCAGCAGCCCCAGCGGCGGCGTCGCCGAGCAGTACTTC. The encoded protein is CASSPSGGVAEQYF.

This chain links TRBV4-1 with TRBJ1-2, with D unclear. The CDR3 length is 14 residues. Looked up from germline, CDR1 is MGHRA and CDR2 is YSYEKL. V gave up 1 base and J gave up 2 bases, with 8 bases separating them. CDR3 sequence: CASSQVGSNYGYTF. The CDR3 nucleotides read TGCGCCAGCAGCCAAGTTGGAAGCAACTATGGCTACACCTTC.

This sequence joins TRBV12-3 or TRBV12-4 and TRBJ2-2; 7 bases fit TRBD1. The J segment lost 4 bases and the V segment lost 7 bases, leaving 6 bases of the junction unmatched. This CDR3 has 14 residues. The CDR3 nucleotides read TGTGCCAGCAATCGACAGGGTATCACCGGGGAGCTGTTTTTT. Protein sequence: CASNRQGITGELFF.

The V and J genes are TRBV20-1 and TRBJ2-4; D gene ambiguous. The closer fit of TRBJ1-2 to the DNA end suggests the J call may be wrong. This CDR3 comprises 14 residues. Germline V gene data show CDR1 as DFQATT and CDR2 as SNEGSKA (reference sequence). The CDR3 loop reads CSARNPIPGYGYTF. The CDR3 region has the DNA TGCAGTGCTAGAAATCCAATACCGGGGTATGGCTACACCTTC.

This clonotype was found a few times. This chain links TRBV7-8 with TRBJ1-5; D gene uncertain. Deletions cut 1 base from V and 1 base from J, with 8 bases between. The CDR3 consists of 15 residues. Germline V gene data show CDR1 as SGHVS and CDR2 as FQNEAQ. CDR3 sequence: CASSLDVQSNQPQHF. The CDR3 DNA follows: TGTGCCAGCAGCTTAGACGTTCAGAGCAATCAGCCCCAGCATTTT.

V and J are TRBV13 and TRBJ2-7; 7 bases match TRBD2. This CDR3 comprises 13 residues. Germline CDR1 and CDR2: PRHDT and FYEKMQ (reference sequence). Losses at the gene ends were 5 bases for V and 7 bases for J; bases not matched to a gene: 8. The CDR3 nucleotides read TGTGCCAGCAGCCCGGGGACTACCGGTGAGCAGTACTTC. Protein product: CASSPGTTGEQYF.

The V gene is TRBV6-1, the J gene TRBJ1-2; 9 nucleotides align to TRBD1. CDR1 is MNHNS and CDR2 is SASEGT in the germline V gene. This CDR3 comprises 15 residues. The junction had 5 bases not matched to a gene; V was cut back by 3 bases and J by 3 bases. CDR3 DNA: TGTGCCAGCAGTGAGGGACAGGGAACATACTATGGCTACACCTTC. This gives the protein CASSEGQGTYYGYTF.

V and J are TRBV28 and TRBJ2-7; TRBD2 agrees at 8 bases. V shed 7 bases, J shed 3 bases, and the junction held 11 bases outside the gene matches. Germline values: CDR1 MDHEN, CDR2 SYDVKM. The length of the CDR3 is 15 residues. CDR3 nucleotides: TGTGCCAGCACCACACCAAGCGGGAGAATCTACGAGCAGTACTTC. Protein: CASTTPSGRIYEQYF. Based on the CDR3 plus reference TRBV28 and TRBJ2-7, the full variable domain is DVKVTQSSRYLVKRTGEKVFLECVQDMDHENMFWYRQDPGLGLRLIYFSYDVKMKEKGDIPEGYSVSREKKERFSLILESASTNQTSMYLCASTTPSGRIYEQYFGPGTRLTVT.